This TCR beta chain derives from a study of shared clonotypes between healthy human individuals. Naive CD8 cells, CD45RO-negative and positively selected for CCR7, excluded terminally differentiated effector memory CD45RA+ cells. Every one of the donors was a Caucasian adult that lived in Nashville, Tennessee. Trimming removed 0 bases from V and 6 bases from J, with 16 bases in between. The germline gives CDR1 SGHRS, CDR2 YFSETQ. This CDR3 has 15 residues. Measured with immunoSEQ multiplex PCR; TCRdb has only the in-frame clones, and not every one. Of 800,000 to 950,000 clones in the sample, just over 95% are singletons; the top ten hold under 0.3%.

What was sequenced was naive CD8+ T cells sorted from blood. The genes are TRBV5-1 and TRBJ2-7; D gene ambiguous. The receptor's source is a man between 25 and 39 years old in good health. The CDR3 sequence is CASSLDRAPTSEQYF. The CDR3 bases are TGCGCCAGCAGCTTGGACCGGGCCCCAACAAGCGAGCAGTACTTC.